These 22 T cell receptor beta chains were sequenced from one sample in a study of cytomegalovirus exposure and HLA in healthy donors. In the PCR, 60 Vbeta and 13 Jbeta primers were used. TCRdb keeps only in-frame clones here, not all; method: immunoSEQ multiplex PCR. This table has about 130,000 clones, about 80% appearing once. Sequencing was carried out using PBMCs. Receptors were obtained from a girl aged 2-10 years in good health and CMV-seronegative.

In this sample, this clone turned up a few times. The gene calls are TRBV4-2 and TRBJ1-1; D is unclear. V was cut by 0 bases and J by 1 base, with 12 bases left in between. The germline gives CDR1 LGHNA, CDR2 YNFKEQ. CDR3 size: 16 residues. The CDR3 nucleotides read TGTGCCAGCAGCCAAGATCGCCTCCTCGGGAACACTGAAGCTTTCTTT. Translating gives CASSQDRLLGNTEAFF.

This clone was seen just once. This chain connects TRBV2 to TRBJ2-6; unclear D gene. CDR1 and CDR2 (germline): SNHLY, FYNNEI. The CDR3 length is 13 residues. Trimming took off 10 bases at V and 0 bases at J, with 7 bases between the two ends. The CDR3 DNA reads as TGTGCCACCTGGAGCTCTGGGGCCAACGTCCTGACTTTC. It is translated as CATWSSGANVLTF.

This clone was detected only once. V usage is TRBV30 and J usage is TRBJ2-1; D is uncertain. V lost 0 bases, J lost 1 base, and 4 bases lay in between. Germline V gene lookup returns CDR1 GTSNPN and CDR2 SVGIG (reference sequence). CDR3 size: 13 residues. CDR3 protein: CAWSVHSYNEQFF. The CDR3 DNA is TGTGCCTGGAGTGTCCATTCCTACAATGAGCAGTTCTTC.

The chain employs TRBV5-4 and TRBJ1-4, with 8 bases that match TRBD1. The germline V gene encodes CDR1 SGHNT and CDR2 YYREEE (reference sequence). This CDR3 has 19 amino acids. Trimming at V came to 3 bases and at J to 0 bases, leaving 13 bases not matched to a gene. The CDR3 nucleotides read TGTGCCAGCAGCTGGGCGCCCCAGGGGGCGTCGGCAACTAATGAAAAACTGTTTTTT. Translating gives CASSWAPQGASATNEKLFF. Full variable domain (rest looked up from reference TRBV5-4 and TRBJ1-4): ETGVTQSPTHLIKTRGQQVTLRCSSQSGHNTVSWYQQALGQGPQFIFQYYREEENGRGNFPPRFSGLQFPNYSSELNVNALELDDSALYLCASSWAPQGASATNEKLFFGSGTQLSVL.

This clone was found once. V and J are TRBV29-1 and TRBJ2-1; 9 bases align to TRBD2. The V segment lost 2 bases and the J segment 7 bases; nucleotides outside the gene matches: 6. This CDR3 has 14 residues. In germline, CDR1 is SQVTM, CDR2 ANQGSEA. The CDR3 here is CSVESWREGNEQFF. For the CDR3, the DNA is TGCAGCGTTGAAAGTTGGCGGGAGGGGAATGAGCAGTTCTTC.

The genes are TRBV6-1 and TRBJ2-1; D not resolved. This CDR3 is 15 amino acids long. Trimming shortened V by 3 bases and J by 5 bases, and 14 bases separated the two germline ends. The germline CDR1 and CDR2 sequences are MNHNS and SASEGT. The CDR3 bases are TGTGCCAGCAGTGAGGGCTCTGCTTCGAACAATGAGCAGTTCTTC. Translation gives CASSEGSASNNEQFF.

The chain combines TRBV4-2 with TRBJ1-1, with 9 bases identical to TRBD1. J gave up 6 bases and V 3 bases, and 8 bases lay outside the gene matches. CDR1 is LGHNA and CDR2 is YNFKEQ in the germline V gene. The CDR3 is 15 residues long. The CDR3 nucleotides read TGTGCCAGCAGCCACACAGGGGGCCCGGAGGCTGAAGCTTTCTTT. Translating it yields CASSHTGGPEAEAFF.

The chain recombines TRBV27 with TRBJ1-1; 7 bases are a match to TRBD1. The CDR3 is 15 amino acids. CDR1 is MNHEY and CDR2 is SMNVEV in the germline V gene (reference sequence). Unmatched junction bases numbered 12, after V lost 6 bases and J lost 5 bases. The chain's CDR3 is CASRRQGNFGTEAFF. CDR3 DNA: TGTGCCAGCAGGAGACAGGGTAACTTTGGGACTGAAGCTTTCTTT.

This clone was detected once. The CDR3 loop is CASSGTSGTYSYEQYF. The CDR3 DNA reads TGCGCCAGCAGCGGGACTAGCGGGACCTACTCCTACGAGCAGTACTTC. The genes are TRBV10-1 and TRBJ2-7, with 13 bases matching TRBD2. The germline gives CDR1 WNHNN, CDR2 SYGVQD (reference sequence). Trimming removed 6 bases from V and 0 bases from J; junction bases left unmatched: 5. The CDR3 extends over 16 amino acids.

This chain uses TRBV2 with TRBJ2-7, with a weak D call TRBD2 (7 bases). This CDR3 comprises 15 residues. With 3 bases removed from V and 5 bases from J, the gap between germline ends came to 17 bases. Germline CDR1 is SNHLY and CDR2 is FYNNEI. For the CDR3, the DNA is TGTGCCAGCAGTGAGATACAGGGAGGGTCTGACGAGCAGTACTTC. It encodes CASSEIQGGSDEQYF.

The chain uses TRBV6-5 and TRBJ2-5; D not resolved. The CDR3 totals 11 residues. The ends were cut back, 6 bases at V and 2 bases at J, with 4 bases in the middle. The germline gives CDR1 MNHEY, CDR2 SVGAGI. The CDR3 is CASRQQETQYF. The CDR3 coding sequence is TGTGCCAGCAGGCAGCAAGAGACCCAGTACTTC.

The chain couples TRBV6-1 to TRBJ2-3; TRBD2 is a possible D gene (5 bases). CDR3 size: 13 residues. V was pared by 0 bases and J by 6 bases, with 7 bases between. Per germline, CDR1 MNHNS and CDR2 SASEGT. CDR3 protein: CASSEAPGDTQYF. The DNA of the CDR3 is TGTGCCAGCAGTGAAGCTCCGGGGGATACGCAGTATTTT.

The chain carries TRBV5-1 and TRBJ2-6, with 10 positions matching TRBD1. The CDR3 loop spans 20 amino acids. Germline CDR1 is SGHRS and CDR2 is YFSETQ. The junction had 13 bases not matched to a gene; V was cut back by 0 bases and J by 4 bases. The CDR3 DNA reads TGCGCCAGCAGCTTGGCCTGGACAGGGGGTCGGACTAGAGGGGCCAACGTCCTGACTTTC. It codes for CASSLAWTGGRTRGANVLTF.

This chain joins TRBV27 and TRBJ1-4, with D possibly being TRBD1 (6 bases). Germline V gives CDR1 MNHEY, CDR2 SMNVEV (reference sequence). The CDR3 loop spans 14 amino acids. Between the trimmed V and J ends, which lost 4 bases and 5 bases, there was a span of 11 bases. The CDR3 is CASSSGGPNEKLFF. In DNA, the CDR3 is TGTGCCAGCAGTTCTGGGGGCCCGAATGAAAAACTGTTTTTT.

The V and J genes are TRBV14 and TRBJ2-1; no clear D. The CDR3 extends over 17 amino acids. CDR1 and CDR2 from the germline V gene are SGHDN and FVKESK. V lost 2 bases and J 2 bases, leaving 16 bases between the germline ends. This CDR3 is CASSQPAGWSTYNEQFF. The CDR3 DNA reads as TGTGCCAGCAGCCAACCCGCCGGGTGGAGCACCTACAATGAGCAGTTCTTC.

The V gene is TRBV7-8, the J gene TRBJ2-7; 11 positions agree with TRBD2. The CDR3 has 15 amino acids. CDR1 is SGHVS and CDR2 is FQNEAQ in the germline V gene. The junction had 2 bases not matched to a gene; V was cut back by 1 base and J by 3 bases. The CDR3 is CASSLGGLAGYEQYF. The CDR3 DNA reads as TGTGCCAGCAGCTTAGGAGGACTAGCGGGCTACGAGCAGTACTTC.

This chain links TRBV5-3 with TRBJ2-1, with D unresolved. TRBV5-3 is an open reading frame, and its role is uncertain. This CDR3 has 12 residues. V lost 1 base and J 11 bases, leaving 10 bases between the germline ends. CDR3 DNA sequence: TGTGCCAGAAGCTTGATATTGAGAAAGCAGTTCTTC. Translation: CARSLILRKQFF.

The chain recombines TRBV28 with TRBJ2-5; 8 bases map to TRBD2. Germline V CDR1 and CDR2: MDHEN, SYDVKM. V lost 5 bases and J lost 2; bases outside the gene matches: 1. The CDR3 has 13 residues. The CDR3 nucleotides are TGTGCCAGCAGTGCGGGGGGACAAGAGACCCAGTACTTC. Its protein is CASSAGGQETQYF. Variable domain in full (rest from reference TRBV28 and TRBJ2-5): DVKVTQSSRYLVKRTGEKVFLECVQDMDHENMFWYRQDPGLGLRLIYFSYDVKMKEKGDIPEGYSVSREKKERFSLILESASTNQTSMYLCASSAGGQETQYFGPGTRLLVL.

This chain links TRBV5-1 with TRBJ1-3; D not certain. The CDR3 covers 14 residues. Germline V gene data show CDR1 as SGHRS and CDR2 as YFSETQ. Trimming stripped 0 bases from V and 0 bases from J, with 4 bases between. The CDR3 DNA reads TGCGCCAGCAGCTTGGGACACTCTGGAAACACCATATATTTT. This sequence encodes CASSLGHSGNTIYF.

The chain uses TRBV6-5 and TRBJ2-1, with 7 bases lining up with TRBD2. Germline V gives CDR1 MNHEY, CDR2 SVGAGI. CDR3 length: 15 residues. Trimming at V came to 6 bases and at J to 3 bases, leaving 8 bases not matched to a gene. The CDR3 region has the DNA TGTGCCAGCAGGACACGGGAGGTGGTCTACAATGAGCAGTTCTTC. This translates into CASRTREVVYNEQFF.

The J gene is TRBJ2-6, the V gene TRBV27; TRBD2 aligns across 8 bases. The CDR3 is 18 residues long. With 1 base clipped from V and 0 bases from J, the junction kept 5 bases outside the gene matches. CDR1 MNHEY and CDR2 SMNVEV come from the germline V gene (reference sequence). In DNA, the CDR3 is TGTGCCAGCAGTTTATATGGGACTAGATACTCTGGGGCCAACGTCCTGACTTTC. Protein: CASSLYGTRYSGANVLTF.

The chain uses TRBV6-1 and TRBJ1-1; 8 nucleotides agree with TRBD1. Germline-derived CDR1 and CDR2 are MNHNS and SASEGT. The CDR3 has 14 residues. V lost 3 bases and J lost 1; bases outside the gene matches: 1. The CDR3 loop is CASSDGTGNTEAFF. The CDR3 DNA reads TGTGCCAGCAGTGACGGGACAGGGAACACTGAAGCTTTCTTT.